In its sample, the clone carrying this T cell receptor beta chain was seen a few times. These data belong to a study of T-cell memory formation after mild COVID-19. TCRdb redid the calling of the 5' RACE reads with MiXCR, one entry per CDR3 protein. The sample has 150,000 to 200,000 distinct CDR3 sequences; roughly 18% are singletons. The V end lost 7 bases, the J end lost 0 bases, and 13 bases lay between the germline ends. The CDR3 is 15 residues long. The chain couples TRBV12-3 or TRBV12-4 to TRBJ1-3; possibly TRBD1 for D (5 bases). The TCR was taken from a man between 18 and 29 years old who had mild COVID-19 (a few samples of this study predate the infection). Cell type and time point are not known. The sequencing sample was made of PBMCs or a T cell subset sorted from them (not recorded which). DNA of the CDR3: TGTGCCAGCATATTTACAGGAGGCTCTGGAAACACCATATATTTT. Encoded protein: CASIFTGGSGNTIYF.